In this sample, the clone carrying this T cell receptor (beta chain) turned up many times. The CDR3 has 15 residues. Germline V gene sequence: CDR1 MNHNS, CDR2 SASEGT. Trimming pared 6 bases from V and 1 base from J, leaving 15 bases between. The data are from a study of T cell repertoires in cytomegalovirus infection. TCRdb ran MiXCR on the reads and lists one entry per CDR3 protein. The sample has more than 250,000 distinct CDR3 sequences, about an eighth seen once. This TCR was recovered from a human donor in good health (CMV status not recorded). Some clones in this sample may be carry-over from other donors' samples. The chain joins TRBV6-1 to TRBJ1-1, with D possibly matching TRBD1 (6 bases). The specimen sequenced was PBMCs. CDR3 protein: CASRSNRVPNTEAFF. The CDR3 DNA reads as TGTGCCAGCAGGTCGAACAGGGTCCCGAACACTGAAGCTTTCTTT.